A selection of T cell receptor beta chains follows, all from one sample in a study of response to subunit inactivated influenza vaccine. TCRdb redid the calling of the RT-PCR reads with MiXCR, one entry per CDR3 protein. Of over 650,000 distinct CDR3 sequences listed, less than 20% were seen once; the top ten hold roughly 10%. This sample comprised PBMCs from blood, obtained approximately 5 days after vaccination. Every receptor here comes from a man in his fifties or sixties who received an inactivated influenza vaccine. CDR3s include the opening cysteine and the closing phenylalanine or tryptophan. D genes are given only for firm matches. Clone sizes are given selectively: once, few, many, or a class where the clone is expanded.

clone size,D gene,J gene,V gene,CDR3 protein,CDR3 DNA
-,-,TRBJ2-1,TRBV6-5,CASSYSIQGYNEQFF,TGTGCCAGCAGTTACTCGATTCAGGGCTACAATGAGCAGTTCTTC
few,-,TRBJ2-3,TRBV11-2,CASSLLSTYTDTQYF,TGTGCCAGCAGCCTCCTCTCGACATACACAGATACGCAGTATTTT
-,TRBD2,TRBJ2-3,TRBV20-1,CSARFLRLAGRSSTDTQYF,TGCAGTGCTAGATTCTTAAGACTAGCGGGTAGATCTAGCACAGATACGCAGTATTTT
-,TRBD1,TRBJ2-7,TRBV7-2,CASSLHGDRGYEQYF,TGTGCCAGCAGCTTACACGGCGACAGGGGGTACGAGCAGTACTTC
few,-,TRBJ1-4,TRBV4-1,CASSPQVTPPDEKLFF,TGCGCCAGCAGCCCCCAAGTAACTCCACCTGATGAAAAACTGTTTTTT
few,-,TRBJ2-3,TRBV24-1,CATSGKGTDTQYF,TGTGCCACCAGTGGGAAGGGCACAGATACGCAGTATTTT
few,TRBD1,TRBJ1-5,TRBV20-1,CSARGGSGGYGGGNQPQHF,TGCAGTGCTAGAGGTGGTTCAGGGGGCTACGGAGGGGGCAATCAGCCCCAGCATTTT
-,-,TRBJ1-5,TRBV6-1,CASRSGASYNQPQHF,TGTGCCAGCAGAAGCGGGGCCTCGTACAATCAGCCCCAGCATTTT
few,-,TRBJ2-7,TRBV11-2,CASSQPTLPEQYF,TGTGCCAGCAGCCAACCAACCCTCCCCGAGCAGTACTTC
many,TRBD1,TRBJ2-1,TRBV29-1,CSDGQGARNEQFF,TGCAGCGACGGACAGGGTGCGAGGAATGAGCAGTTCTTC
few,-,TRBJ2-2,TRBV20-1,CSARDIDSILVAGELFF,TGCAGTGCTAGAGACATCGACTCCATACTTGTCGCCGGGGAGCTGTTTTTT
-,-,TRBJ2-7,TRBV18,CASSPGEALGEQYF,TGTGCCAGCTCACCGGGCGAGGCGTTAGGCGAGCAGTACTTC
-,TRBD2,TRBJ2-1,TRBV18,CASSPPRTSGYNEQFF,TGTGCCAGCTCACCACCCAGGACTAGCGGCTACAATGAGCAGTTCTTC
many,-,TRBJ2-1,TRBV29-1,CSVAPLNEQFF,TGCAGCGTTGCCCCCCTCAATGAGCAGTTCTTC
-,TRBD2,TRBJ2-3,TRBV3-1,CASSQGTSVSTDTQYF,TGTGCCAGCAGCCAAGGGACTAGCGTTAGCACAGATACGCAGTATTTT
few,-,TRBJ2-1,TRBV10-3,CAISEFGPGEQFF,TGTGCCATCAGTGAGTTCGGACCCGGTGAGCAGTTCTTC
few,TRBD1,TRBJ2-5,TRBV12-3/TRBV12-4,CASSFSQGAVETQYF,TGTGCCAGCAGTTTCAGCCAGGGGGCTGTAGAGACCCAGTACTTC
-,-,TRBJ1-1,TRBV6-2/TRBV6-3,CASSYGGQGLEAFF,TGTGCCAGCAGTTACGGGGGGCAGGGTCTTGAAGCTTTCTTT
-,-,TRBJ1-1,TRBV28,CASSRTGIRAEAFF,TGTGCCAGCAGCCGAACAGGGATTAGGGCTGAAGCTTTCTTT
few,TRBD1,TRBJ2-4,TRBV15,CATSRPQFRQGLAKNIQYF,TGTGCCACCAGCAGACCCCAGTTTCGACAGGGATTAGCCAAAAACATTCAGTACTTC
-,-,TRBJ2-5,TRBV20-1,CSAQPGAQETQYF,TGCAGTGCTCAGCCAGGGGCCCAAGAGACCCAGTACTTC
-,-,TRBJ2-7,TRBV5-1,CASSSDPGPYEQYF,TGCGCCAGCAGTTCAGACCCCGGGCCCTACGAGCAGTACTTC
few,-,TRBJ1-2,TRBV5-6,CASSLGVVSSYTF,TGTGCCAGCAGCTTGGGAGTCGTATCTAGCTACACCTTC